This TCR beta chain was profiled in a study of OX40 agonist ivuxolimab in advanced cancers. Study-wide background: Clinicians treated patients with ivuxolimab, an agonistic anti-OX40 (CD134) antibody. From roughly 20 to 90 years was the age range, with a mean of about 54 years, and over 70% were male.

General study points: Compared with CD4+, CD8+ T cells on average had more expanded clones.

Sequencing was performed with immunoSEQ multiplex PCR; in TCRdb, only in-frame clones are kept and a portion is missing. The repertoire holds over 85,000 clones, with around 88% as singletons. The sample holds one count of this clone. Its antigen is not identified. The sampling schedule covered blood at baseline, cycle 4 day 1, and cycle 7 day 1. Looked up from germline, CDR1 is SGHKS and CDR2 is YYEKEE (reference sequence). There are 16 residues in the CDR3. The V end lost 4 bases, the J end lost 6 bases, and 17 bases lay between the germline ends. This TCR was recovered from an adult with an advanced solid tumor such as melanoma, head and neck, liver or kidney cancer. The V and J genes are TRBV5-5 and TRBJ1-6; D ambiguous. The starting material was CD4+ or CD8+ T cells sorted from blood, obtained in a trial of the OX40 agonist ivuxolimab. CDR3 sequence reads: CASSPLGWQSNSPLHF. CDR3 sequence (DNA): TGTGCCAGCAGCCCGCTGGGGTGGCAGAGTAATTCACCCCTCCACTTT.